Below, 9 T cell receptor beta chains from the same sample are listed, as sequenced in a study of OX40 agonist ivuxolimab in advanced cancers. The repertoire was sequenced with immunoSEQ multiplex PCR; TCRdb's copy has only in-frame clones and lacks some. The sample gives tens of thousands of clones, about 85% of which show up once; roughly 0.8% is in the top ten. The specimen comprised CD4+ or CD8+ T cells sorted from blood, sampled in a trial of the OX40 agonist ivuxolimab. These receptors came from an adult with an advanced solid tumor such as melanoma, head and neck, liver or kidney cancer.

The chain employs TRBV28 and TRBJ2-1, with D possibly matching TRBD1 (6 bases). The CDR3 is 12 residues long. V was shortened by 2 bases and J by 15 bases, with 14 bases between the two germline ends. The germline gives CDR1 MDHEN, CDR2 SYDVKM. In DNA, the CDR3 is TGTGCCAGCAGTTTACCCGGACAGCTCGGGTTCTTC. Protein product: CASSLPGQLGFF. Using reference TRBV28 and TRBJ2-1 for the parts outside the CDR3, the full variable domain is DVKVTQSSRYLVKRTGEKVFLECVQDMDHENMFWYRQDPGLGLRLIYFSYDVKMKEKGDIPEGYSVSREKKERFSLILESASTNQTSMYLCASSLPGQLGFFGPGTRLTVL.

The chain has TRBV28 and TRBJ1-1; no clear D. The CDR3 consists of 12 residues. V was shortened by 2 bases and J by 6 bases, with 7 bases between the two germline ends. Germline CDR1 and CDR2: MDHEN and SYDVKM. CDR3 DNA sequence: TGTGCCAGCAGTTTACGATTTGCTGAAGCTTTCTTT. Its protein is CASSLRFAEAFF.

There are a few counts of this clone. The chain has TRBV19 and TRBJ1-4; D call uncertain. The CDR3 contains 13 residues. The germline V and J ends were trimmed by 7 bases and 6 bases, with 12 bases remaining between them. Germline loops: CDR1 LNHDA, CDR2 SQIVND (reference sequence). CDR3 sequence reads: CASTRAEDEKLFF. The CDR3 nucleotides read TGTGCCAGTACCCGGGCAGAAGATGAAAAACTGTTTTTT. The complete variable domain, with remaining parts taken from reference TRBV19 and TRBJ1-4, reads DGGITQSPKYLFRKEGQNVTLSCEQNLNHDAMYWYRQDPGQGLRLIYYSQIVNDFQKGDIAEGYSVSREKKESFPLTVTSAQKNPTAFYLCASTRAEDEKLFFGSGTQLSVL.

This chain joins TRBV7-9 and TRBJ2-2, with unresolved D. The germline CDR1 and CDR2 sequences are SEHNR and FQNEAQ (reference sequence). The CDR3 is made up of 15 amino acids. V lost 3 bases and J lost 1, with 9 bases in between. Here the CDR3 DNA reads TGTGCCAGCAGCTTTTCTCCTGTGAACACCGGGGAGCTGTTTTTT. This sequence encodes CASSFSPVNTGELFF.

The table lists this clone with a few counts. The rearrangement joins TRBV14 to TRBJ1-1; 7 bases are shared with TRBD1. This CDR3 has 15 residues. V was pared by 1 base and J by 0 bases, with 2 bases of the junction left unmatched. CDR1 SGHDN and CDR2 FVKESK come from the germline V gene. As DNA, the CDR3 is TGTGCCAGCAGCCAAGGCGGGACAGTGAACACTGAAGCTTTCTTT. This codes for CASSQGGTVNTEAFF.

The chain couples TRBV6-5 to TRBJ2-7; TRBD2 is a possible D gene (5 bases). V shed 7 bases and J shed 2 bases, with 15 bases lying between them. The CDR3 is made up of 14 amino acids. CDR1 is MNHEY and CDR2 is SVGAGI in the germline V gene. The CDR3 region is CASTPPGGPYEQYF. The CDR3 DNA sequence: TGTGCCAGCACCCCCCCCGGAGGCCCCTACGAGCAGTACTTC.

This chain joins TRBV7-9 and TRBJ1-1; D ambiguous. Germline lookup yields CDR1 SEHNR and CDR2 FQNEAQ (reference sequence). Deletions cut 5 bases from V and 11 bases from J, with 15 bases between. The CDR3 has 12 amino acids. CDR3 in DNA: TGTGCCAGCAGCCCCCCGGCGGGGTTGGCTTTCTTT. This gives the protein CASSPPAGLAFF.

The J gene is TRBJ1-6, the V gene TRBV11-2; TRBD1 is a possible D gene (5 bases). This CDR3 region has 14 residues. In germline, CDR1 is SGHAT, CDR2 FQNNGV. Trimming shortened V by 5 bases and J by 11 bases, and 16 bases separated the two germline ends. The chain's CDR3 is CASSTPGPNPPLHF. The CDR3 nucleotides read TGTGCCAGCAGCACACCGGGACCGAATCCACCCCTCCACTTT.

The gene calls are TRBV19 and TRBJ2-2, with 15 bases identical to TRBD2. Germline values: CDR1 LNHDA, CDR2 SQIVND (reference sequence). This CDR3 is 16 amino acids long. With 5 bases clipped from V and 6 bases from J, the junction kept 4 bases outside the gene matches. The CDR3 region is CASSGRTSGRAGELFF. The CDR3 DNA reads TGTGCCAGTAGTGGGCGGACTAGCGGGAGGGCCGGGGAGCTGTTTTTT.